This T cell receptor beta chain was recorded in a study of control samples from healthy donors and cancer patients. A single count supports this clone. One end of the junction fails to match germline, which may point to a read error. This same CDR3 is encoded by further DNA sequences in the sample. The germline CDR1 and CDR2 sequences are MNHEY and SVGEGT. The CDR3 spans 14 residues. The assay was immunoSEQ multiplex PCR, and TCRdb's table has in-frame clones only and misses some. The table has 75,000 to 95,000 clones, 65% to 85% seen once; the top ten hold under 50%. Sequenced: PBMCs. This chain connects TRBV6-2 or TRBV6-3 to TRBJ2-7; D not resolved. This receptor was taken from a man between 65 and 85 years old with lung cancer. CDR3 loop: CASSPGRVPNEQYF. For the CDR3, the DNA is TGTGCCAGCAGCCCTGGACGGGTACCTAACGAGCAGTACTTT.